This entry features one TCR beta chain sequence. The data are from a study of blood T cell repertoires in COVID-19. CDR1 is SNHLY, CDR2 FYNNEI, per germline. The CDR3 has 17 amino acids. With 5 bases clipped from V and 6 bases from J, the junction kept 15 bases outside the gene matches. The data were produced by immunoSEQ multiplex PCR, yet TCRdb's version contains in-frame clones alone and is incomplete. Counted here are 40,000 or so clones, around four fifths occurring once; the ten biggest clones make up about 4.9%. This TCR was recovered from a man in his fifties with active COVID-19. V gene TRBV2 combines with J gene TRBJ2-3; 9 bases map to TRBD2. Sequenced sample: peripheral blood. CDR3 sequence reads: CASSPLAGAESADTQYF. The CDR3, as DNA: TGTGCCAGCAGTCCTTTAGCGGGGGCGGAGTCGGCGGATACGCAGTATTTT.